This T cell receptor (beta chain) was identified in a study of T cell responses to AZD1222 COVID-19 vaccine. Findings and limits, study-wide: Sampling that yielded the repertoires occurred only after the peak T cell response. Spike-specific TCR breadth and depth rose after two AZD1222 doses. In a largely white British group with more females than males, clonal diversity was possibly underestimated.

This table comes from immunoSEQ multiplex PCR, and its TCRdb copy is limited to in-frame clones, with some not included. The repertoire consists of 110,000 or so clones, with 82% occurring once and the leading ten covering 5%. This clone was counted only a few times. Its cognate antigen is unknown. V was pared by 2 bases and J by 6 bases, with 1 base between. Germline loops: CDR1 SEHNR, CDR2 FQNEAQ (reference sequence). The CDR3 extends over 11 amino acids. The rearrangement links TRBV7-9 to TRBJ2-2; no definite D call. This TCR derives from an adult in good health. The source material was peripheral blood, sampled on day 0 of AZD1222 vaccination. The CDR3, as DNA: TGTGCCAGCAGCTTACCCGGGGAGCTGTTTTTT. It encodes CASSLPGELFF.